The TCR beta chain under discussion was sequenced for a study of human T cells and chemical hapten exposure. Overall study: The scalp of each patient received a weekly diphenylcyclopropenone dose for the full roughly 22-week study. Upper-back patches of 0.01% DPC were read at 6 days.

Each CDR3 protein gets one entry after TCRdb re-called the RACE reads with MiXCR. Among roughly 120,000 distinct CDR3 sequences, roughly 12% were seen once, and the ten largest hold around 2.7%. Time point: pre-sensitization, week 0. The treatment denotes: therapeutic diphenylcyclopropenone sensitization with weekly scalp DPC. At every patch-test visit, blood was drawn before the patch test was applied. This clonotype is a singleton in its sample. V lost 1 base and J lost 0; bases outside the gene matches: 9. The CDR3 has 17 residues. Germline CDR1 is KGHSH and CDR2 is LQKENI. The specimen was whole blood, collected in connection with sensitization to the hapten diphenylcyclopropenone (DPC). The TCR was taken from a woman in her late teens or twenties with alopecia areata. Some clones in this sample may be carry-over from other donors' samples. The chain couples TRBV18 to TRBJ2-7; 7 nucleotides match TRBD1. The CDR3 is CASSPQYGTVSSYEQYF. The CDR3 DNA reads as TGTGCCAGCTCACCACAGTATGGGACAGTGAGCTCCTACGAGCAGTACTTC.